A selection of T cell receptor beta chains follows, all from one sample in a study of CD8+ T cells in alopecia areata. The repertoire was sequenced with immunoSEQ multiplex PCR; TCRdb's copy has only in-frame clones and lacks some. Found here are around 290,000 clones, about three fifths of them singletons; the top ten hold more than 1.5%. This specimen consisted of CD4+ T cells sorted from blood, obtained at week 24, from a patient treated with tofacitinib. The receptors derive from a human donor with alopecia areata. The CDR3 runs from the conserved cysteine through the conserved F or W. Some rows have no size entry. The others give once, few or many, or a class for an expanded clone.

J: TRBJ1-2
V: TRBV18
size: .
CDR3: CASSPQDLEGYTF

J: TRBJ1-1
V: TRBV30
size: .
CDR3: CAWSVHRQGGRMMNTEAFF

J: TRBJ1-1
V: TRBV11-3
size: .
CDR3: CASSSPTVNGDTEAFF

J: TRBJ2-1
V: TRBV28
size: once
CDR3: CASSSLREQFF

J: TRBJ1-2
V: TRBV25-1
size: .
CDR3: CASRTITGYTF

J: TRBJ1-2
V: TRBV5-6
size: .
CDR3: CASSFLTGLAAYTF

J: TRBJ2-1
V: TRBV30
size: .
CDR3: CAWKENNEQFF

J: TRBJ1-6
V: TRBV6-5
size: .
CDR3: CASRYTDRGQNSPLHF

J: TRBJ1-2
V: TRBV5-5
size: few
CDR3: CASSPTGTDYGYTF

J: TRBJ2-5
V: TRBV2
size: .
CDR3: CASNGIQGTQETQYF

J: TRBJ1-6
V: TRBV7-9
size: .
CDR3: CASTSTMAGAYSPLHF

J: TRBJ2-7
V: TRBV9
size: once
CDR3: CASSVGQAWRYEQYF

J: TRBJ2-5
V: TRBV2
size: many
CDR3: CASRERNSGETQYF

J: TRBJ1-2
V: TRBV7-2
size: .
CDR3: CASSLGSDGYTF

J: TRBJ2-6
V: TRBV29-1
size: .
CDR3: CSAGTSGANVLTF

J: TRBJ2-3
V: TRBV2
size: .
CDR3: CATGTSGGTQYF

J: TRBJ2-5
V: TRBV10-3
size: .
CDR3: CAISSGTQETQYF

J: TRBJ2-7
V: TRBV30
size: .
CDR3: CAWEGLAGGPREQYF

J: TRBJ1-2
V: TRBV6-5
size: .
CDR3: CASSRDPWGKGYTF

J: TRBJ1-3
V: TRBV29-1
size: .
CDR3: CSVPGEEDRQGTGNTIYF

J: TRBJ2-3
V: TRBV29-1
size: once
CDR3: CSVERRRDTQYF

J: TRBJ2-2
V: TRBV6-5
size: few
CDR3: CASSTDGLNTGELFF

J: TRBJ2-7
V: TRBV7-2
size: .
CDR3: CASSPQAGRAYEQYF

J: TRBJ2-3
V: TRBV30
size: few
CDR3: CAWSRQGDTQYF

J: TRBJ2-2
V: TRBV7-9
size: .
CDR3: CASSPGTGHTGELFF

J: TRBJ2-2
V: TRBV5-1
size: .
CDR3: CASSSREGVNTGELFF

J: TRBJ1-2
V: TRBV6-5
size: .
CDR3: CASSLTGEAGYTF

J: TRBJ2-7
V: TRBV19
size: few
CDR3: CASSIGSLSSYEQYF

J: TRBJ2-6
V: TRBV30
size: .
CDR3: CAWSAGPGANVLTF

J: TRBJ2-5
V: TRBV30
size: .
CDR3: CAWSGVETQYF